The 5 T cell receptor beta chains given below trace back to one sample, sequenced in a study of blood T cells in healthy people across ages. Alongside a J-beta primer mix, a sample-barcoded 5' primer served in a second PCR lasting roughly 6 to 11 cycles. TCRdb reanalysed the 5' RACE reads using MiXCR and keeps one entry per CDR3 protein. This table has around 1,100,000 distinct CDR3 sequences, around two fifths appearing once. Sequencing was performed on blood. The receptors derive from a man aged 18 to 29 in good health.

In nucleotides, the CDR3 is TGTGCCACCGCCCCCCAGGGACTGAGCTATGGCTACACCTTC. Protein sequence: CATAPQGLSYGYTF. The V and J genes are TRBV28 and TRBJ1-2; D may be TRBD1 (5 bases). Trimming stripped 10 bases from V and 4 bases from J, with 19 bases between. The CDR3 consists of 14 residues. Germline-derived CDR1 and CDR2 are MDHEN and SYDVKM.

The rearrangement links TRBV7-8 to TRBJ1-6; the D gene is possibly TRBD1 (6 bases). Trimming removed 5 bases at V and 7 bases at J, with 15 bases between. The CDR3 has 15 amino acids. Per germline, CDR1 SGHVS and CDR2 FQNEAQ. CDR3 bases: TGTGCCAGCAGCGGAAGGGGGACTAGCAATTCACCCCTCCACTTT. This encodes CASSGRGTSNSPLHF.

This clonotype was found a few times. V gene TRBV18 combines with J gene TRBJ1-2; weak D call: TRBD1 (5 bases). The germline CDR1 and CDR2 sequences are KGHSH and LQKENI. CDR3 length: 14 amino acids. The V end was cut by 2 bases, the J end by 8 bases, with 15 bases between. For the CDR3, the DNA is TGTGCCAGCTCACCATCAGGCAGGGAGCGGGGCTACACCTTC. It codes for CASSPSGRERGYTF.

This clonotype was seen at least ten times. This sequence joins TRBV7-2 and TRBJ2-7; possible D gene TRBD1, 6 bases. The germline gives CDR1 SGHTA, CDR2 FQGNSA. V was cut by 3 bases and J by 3 bases, with 9 bases left in between. CDR3 length: 13 residues. CDR3 protein: CASSFGQNYEQYF. The CDR3 DNA reads TGTGCCAGCAGCTTCGGACAGAACTACGAGCAGTACTTC. Using reference TRBV7-2 and TRBJ2-7 for the parts outside the CDR3, the full variable domain is GAGVSQSPSNKVTEKGKDVELRCDPISGHTALYWYRQSLGQGLEFLIYFQGNSAPDKSGLPSDRFSAERTGGSVSTLTIQRTQQEDSAVYLCASSFGQNYEQYFGPGTRLTVT.

On this clonotype: This may stem from a read error, because a much larger clone lies one nucleotide away. The chain links TRBV25-1 to TRBJ2-5; perhaps TRBD2 as D (5 bases). The germline V gene has CDR1 MGHDK and CDR2 SYGVNS. Trimming stripped 5 bases from V and 2 bases from J, with 15 bases between. CDR3 length: 15 amino acids. The CDR3 sequence: CASSKLGAEQETQYF. DNA of the CDR3: TGTGCCAGCAGTAAACTCGGAGCGGAGCAAGAGACCCAGTACTTC.